A single sample is the source of the 21 T cell receptor beta chains below, sequenced in a study of response to subunit inactivated influenza vaccine. One entry per CDR3 protein results from TCRdb running MiXCR on the RT-PCR reads. The repertoire holds under 850,000 distinct CDR3 sequences, with 18% as singletons. The source was PBMCs from blood, collected 4 to 6 days after vaccination. The receptors were gathered from a man aged 45-65 years who received an inactivated influenza vaccine.

This clonotype was detected a few times. This chain connects TRBV7-2 to TRBJ2-5; TRBD2 matches 7 bases. The CDR3 totals 12 residues. The V gene's germline CDR1 is SGHTA and CDR2 FQGNSA. The V segment lost 3 bases and the J segment 6 bases; nucleotides outside the gene matches: 1. This chain's CDR3 is CASSLTSKTQYF. CDR3 nucleotides: TGTGCCAGCAGCTTGACTAGCAAGACCCAGTACTTC.

This sequence joins TRBV12-3 or TRBV12-4 and TRBJ1-1; the D gene is possibly TRBD1 (5 bases). The CDR3 contains 15 residues. With 0 bases removed from V and 1 base from J, the gap between germline ends came to 9 bases. CDR3 DNA: TGTGCCAGCAGTTTAGCAGGGGCCGCGAACACTGAAGCTTTCTTT. Its protein product is CASSLAGAANTEAFF.

The genes are TRBV20-1 and TRBJ2-3; 12 bases are a match to TRBD2. The CDR3 is 13 residues long. Germline V gene lookup returns CDR1 DFQATT and CDR2 SNEGSKA (reference sequence). V lost 6 bases and J lost 6; bases outside the gene matches: 4. CDR3 DNA: TGCAGTGCCCCGACTAGCGGGAGTGATACGCAGTATTTT. Amino acid sequence: CSAPTSGSDTQYF.

This clonotype was detected a few times. The V gene is TRBV29-1, the J gene TRBJ2-7, with D uncertain. The CDR3 runs 12 residues. The V gene's germline CDR1 is SQVTM and CDR2 ANQGSEA. Trimming stripped 6 bases from V and 0 bases from J, with 9 bases between. CDR3 sequence reads: CSVSSSSYEQYF. The DNA for the CDR3 is TGCAGCGTCAGCAGTAGCTCCTACGAGCAGTACTTC.

This clonotype was found a few times. Written as DNA, the CDR3 is TGTGCCAGCAGTGTATTAGCATTTCCCACAGATACGCAGTATTTT. Residues: CASSVLAFPTDTQYF. V gene TRBV25-1 combines with J gene TRBJ2-3; D gene uncertain. Looked up from germline, CDR1 is MGHDK and CDR2 is SYGVNS. The CDR3 is made up of 15 amino acids. The germline V and J ends were trimmed by 4 bases and 2 bases, with 13 bases remaining between them.

There are many counts of this clonotype. This rearrangement joins TRBV20-1 to TRBJ2-5, with 10 bases identical to TRBD2. With 4 bases clipped from V and 4 bases from J, the junction kept 6 bases outside the gene matches. CDR3 length: 14 residues. CDR1 and CDR2 (germline): DFQATT, SNEGSKA (reference sequence). Written as DNA, the CDR3 is TGCAGTGCTACTTCTAGCGGGAGACCAGAGACCCAGTACTTC. Translation gives CSATSSGRPETQYF.

This clonotype was found a few times. The rearrangement links TRBV5-5 to TRBJ1-2; D not resolved. The V and J ends lost 2 bases and 4 bases respectively, with 12 bases between them. Germline CDR1 SGHKS, CDR2 YYEKEE (reference sequence). CDR3 size: 14 residues. The CDR3: CASSFLGSPYGYTF. The CDR3 DNA follows: TGTGCCAGCAGCTTTCTAGGCAGTCCCTATGGCTACACCTTC.

This clonotype was recorded at least ten times. This sequence joins TRBV10-3 and TRBJ2-5; TRBD1 or TRBD2 may be the D gene (5 bases each). Trimming stripped 8 bases from V and 2 bases from J, with 21 bases between. The CDR3 covers 16 residues. The V gene's germline CDR1 is ENHRY and CDR2 SYGVKD. The CDR3 DNA reads as TGTGCCATCGGTAACGGGGACCCCTTCCAACAAGAGACCCAGTACTTC. It encodes CAIGNGDPFQQETQYF.

This clonotype was recorded a few times. The gene calls are TRBV14 and TRBJ2-1; unclear D gene. CDR3 length: 16 amino acids. Trimming removed 4 bases at V and 4 bases at J, with 17 bases between. The V gene's germline CDR1 is SGHDN and CDR2 FVKESK. The CDR3 spells CASSRSGSNAYNEQFF. Here the CDR3 DNA reads TGTGCCAGCAGCCGTTCCGGGTCGAACGCATACAATGAGCAGTTCTTC.

This chain connects TRBV20-1 to TRBJ2-2; TRBD2 matches 10 bases. This CDR3 has 14 residues. CDR1 is DFQATT, CDR2 SNEGSKA, per germline (reference sequence). V gave up 2 bases and J gave up 8 bases; unmatched junction bases: 5. The CDR3 here is CSARTSGKSGELFF. CDR3 DNA: TGCAGTGCTAGAACTAGCGGGAAGTCAGGGGAGCTGTTTTTT.

This clonotype was counted between two and nine times. J is TRBJ1-6 and V is TRBV5-8, with D perhaps matching TRBD1 (6 bases). The CDR3 length is 14 residues. Germline V gene data show CDR1 as SGHTS and CDR2 as YDEGEE. V gave up 2 bases and J gave up 7 bases, with 10 bases separating them. CDR3 protein: CASSLRTANSPLHF. CDR3 nucleotides: TGTGCCAGCAGCTTAAGGACAGCGAATTCACCCCTCCACTTT.

The chain links TRBV9 to TRBJ2-3, with D possibly TRBD1 on 5 matching bases. This CDR3 is 13 amino acids long. V was clipped by 4 bases and J by 3 bases, with 9 bases between them. Germline lookup yields CDR1 SGDLS and CDR2 YYNGEE. Written as DNA, the CDR3 is TGTGCCAGCAGCACCCAGGGAACAGATACGCAGTATTTT. Protein sequence: CASSTQGTDTQYF.

This sequence joins TRBV11-2 and TRBJ2-3; TRBD1 matches at 9 bases. J was trimmed by 2 bases and V by 2 bases; bases with no gene match: 2. The CDR3 runs to 15 residues. CDR1 and CDR2 from the germline V gene are SGHAT and FQNNGV. CDR3 nucleotides: TGTGCCAGCAGCTTACGGGACAGGGTCACAGATACGCAGTATTTT. Translation gives CASSLRDRVTDTQYF.

This clonotype was detected a few times. Written as DNA, the CDR3 is TGTGCCAGCAGCTTAGTCGGGGCGAACACTGAAGCTTTCTTT. This encodes CASSLVGANTEAFF. The chain carries TRBV7-8 and TRBJ1-1, with D perhaps matching TRBD1 (5 bases). The V gene lost 1 base and the J gene lost 1 base, with 7 bases spanning the gap. Germline CDR1 reads SGHVS; CDR2 reads FQNEAQ. CDR3 length: 14 amino acids.

This clonotype was picked up many times. The V gene is TRBV20-1, the J gene TRBJ2-3, with 9 positions matching TRBD1. V shed 5 bases, J shed 6 bases, and the junction held 12 bases outside the gene matches. Germline CDR1 and CDR2: DFQATT and SNEGSKA (reference sequence). The CDR3 is made up of 15 amino acids. The DNA of the CDR3 is TGCAGTGCTCCCCGGGACAGGGTTAGAAGGGATACGCAGTATTTT. This codes for CSAPRDRVRRDTQYF.

This clonotype was counted only a few times. The chain carries TRBV4-3 and TRBJ2-7, with D maybe TRBD2 (6 bases). Deletions cut 2 bases from V and 1 base from J, with 12 bases between. Germline CDR1 is LGHNA and CDR2 is YSLEER. The length of the CDR3 is 15 residues. The CDR3 loop reads CASSQIRRGSYEQYF. In DNA, the CDR3 is TGCGCCAGCAGCCAAATTAGGAGGGGTTCCTACGAGCAGTACTTC.

This clonotype came up a few times. The V call is TRBV20-1, the J call TRBJ1-2; unclear D gene. CDR1 and CDR2 (germline): DFQATT, SNEGSKA (reference sequence). Trimming stripped 0 bases from V and 4 bases from J, with 12 bases between. This CDR3 comprises 14 residues. This chain's CDR3 is CSARDPLRGYGYTF. CDR3 nucleotides: TGCAGTGCTAGAGATCCCCTCCGGGGCTATGGCTACACCTTC.

This clonotype was counted only a few times. V usage is TRBV12-3 or TRBV12-4 and J usage is TRBJ2-5, with D hard to call. This CDR3 region has 13 residues. Trimming left V 6 bases short and J 2 bases short, with 10 bases between. The CDR3 DNA sequence: TGTGCCAGCAGCCATATACTTCAAGAGACCCAGTACTTC. This translates into CASSHILQETQYF.

The chain carries TRBV6-2 or TRBV6-3 and TRBJ1-1; D is perhaps TRBD1 (6 bases). The V gene's germline CDR1 is MNHEY and CDR2 SVGEGT. The CDR3 extends over 14 amino acids. Between the trimmed V and J ends, which lost 2 bases and 9 bases, there was a span of 16 bases. The CDR3 reads CASSYPGARVKAFF. CDR3 nucleotide sequence: TGTGCCAGCAGTTACCCGGGGGCGCGGGTGAAAGCTTTCTTT.

The V call is TRBV3-1, the J call TRBJ2-7, with D hard to call. V lost 6 bases, J lost 0 bases, and 12 bases lay in between. Germline assignment: CDR1 LGHDT and CDR2 YNNKEL (reference sequence). The CDR3 runs to 14 residues. The CDR3 region has the DNA TGTGCCAGCAGTACAGACACCTACTCCTACGAGCAGTACTTC. Protein product: CASSTDTYSYEQYF.

This clonotype showed up just a few times. J is TRBJ2-3 and V is TRBV5-1, with 9 bases that match TRBD1. The CDR3 is 16 residues long. The germline V gene encodes CDR1 SGHRS and CDR2 YFSETQ. V was pared by 3 bases and J by 4 bases, with 9 bases of the junction left unmatched. The CDR3 DNA reads TGCGCCAGCAGCTCAACAGGGGGCGGAGGGGCAGATACGCAGTATTTT. This encodes CASSSTGGGGADTQYF.